A selection of T cell receptor beta chains follows, all from one sample in a study of blood T cells in healthy people across ages. TCRdb reprocessed the 5' RACE reads via MiXCR and lists one record per CDR3 protein. Among over a million distinct CDR3 sequences listed, about 43% were seen once. Sequenced input: blood. All receptors come from a woman between 18 and 29 years old in good health. Both conserved end residues are part of each CDR3. The order of the fields is J gene, D gene, clone size, V gene, CDR3 DNA, CDR3 protein. A D gene is named only where the DNA matches it firmly. Expanded clones get a size class; other rows say once, few or many, or leave the size out.

J gene: TRBJ2-6
D gene: .
clone size: once
V gene: TRBV5-1
CDR3 DNA: TGCGCCGGCAGCCCGTCGTTGTCTGGGGCCAACGTCCTGACTTTC
CDR3 protein: CAGSPSLSGANVLTF

J gene: TRBJ2-7
D gene: TRBD2
clone size: few
V gene: TRBV27
CDR3 DNA: TGTGCCAGCAGTCCGCTGGTAGCGGGAGGAGAGTACGAGCAGTACTTC
CDR3 protein: CASSPLVAGGEYEQYF

J gene: TRBJ1-4
D gene: TRBD1
clone size: many
V gene: TRBV7-9
CDR3 DNA: TGTGCCAGCAGCTCATCCGGGACAGGGAATGAAAAACTGTTTTTT
CDR3 protein: CASSSSGTGNEKLFF

J gene: TRBJ2-7
D gene: .
clone size: .
V gene: TRBV10-3
CDR3 DNA: TGTGCCATCAGTGACTCGCCCAAAGGCGAGCAGTACTTC
CDR3 protein: CAISDSPKGEQYF

J gene: TRBJ1-1
D gene: TRBD1
clone size: .
V gene: TRBV7-8
CDR3 DNA: TGTGCCAGCAACGCCTTGGGACAGGTGAACACTGAAGCTTTCTTT
CDR3 protein: CASNALGQVNTEAFF

J gene: TRBJ2-1
D gene: TRBD2
clone size: .
V gene: TRBV7-2
CDR3 DNA: TGTGCCAGCGATCTAGCGGGACCGAGCTCCTACAATGAGCTGTTATTC
CDR3 protein: CASDLAGPSSYNELLF

J gene: TRBJ1-2
D gene: .
clone size: .
V gene: TRBV3-1
CDR3 DNA: TGTGCCAGCAGCCGAGTGGGGTATAGGACCTATGGCTACACCTTC
CDR3 protein: CASSRVGYRTYGYTF

J gene: TRBJ2-7
D gene: TRBD2
clone size: .
V gene: TRBV3-1
CDR3 DNA: TGTGCCAGCAGCCAACCGGTAGCGGGGACTACCTACGAGCAGTACTTC
CDR3 protein: CASSQPVAGTTYEQYF

J gene: TRBJ1-1
D gene: .
clone size: .
V gene: TRBV5-1
CDR3 DNA: TGCGCCAGCAGGCCCACAGGACGGGCAATGAACACTGAAGCTTTCTTT
CDR3 protein: CASRPTGRAMNTEAFF

J gene: TRBJ2-5
D gene: TRBD2
clone size: .
V gene: TRBV6-1
CDR3 DNA: TGTGCCAGCAGCCGTCCGCGCGGGAGGAACCTCCAAGAGACCCAGTACTTC
CDR3 protein: CASSRPRGRNLQETQYF

J gene: TRBJ2-3
D gene: .
clone size: few
V gene: TRBV29-1
CDR3 DNA: TGCAGCGTTAAGGCGGGTACCCTCACAGATACGCAGTATTTT
CDR3 protein: CSVKAGTLTDTQYF

J gene: TRBJ2-3
D gene: TRBD2
clone size: few
V gene: TRBV20-1
CDR3 DNA: TGCAGTGCCGAGCGGGGTTCAGATACGCAGTATTTT
CDR3 protein: CSAERGSDTQYF

J gene: TRBJ2-7
D gene: .
clone size: once
V gene: TRBV27
CDR3 DNA: TGTGCCAGCTGCCCGGGGGTTAGTAATGAGCAGTACTTC
CDR3 protein: CASCPGVSNEQYF

J gene: TRBJ2-7
D gene: TRBD1
clone size: .
V gene: TRBV9
CDR3 DNA: TGTGCCAGCAGCGTAGGGTCGGGACAGGGCTACGAGCAGTACTTC
CDR3 protein: CASSVGSGQGYEQYF

J gene: TRBJ1-2
D gene: .
clone size: .
V gene: TRBV29-1
CDR3 DNA: TGCAGCGTTGACTTAGGGAGGCCCGGAGCCCCGAACTATGGCTACACCTTC
CDR3 protein: CSVDLGRPGAPNYGYTF

J gene: TRBJ2-3
D gene: TRBD1
clone size: many
V gene: TRBV29-1
CDR3 DNA: TGCAGCGCCGACAGGGGCGCAGATACGCAGTATTTT
CDR3 protein: CSADRGADTQYF

J gene: TRBJ1-2
D gene: .
clone size: .
V gene: TRBV12-3/TRBV12-4
CDR3 DNA: TGTGCCACAGTGCCTGGCTACACCTTC
CDR3 protein: CATVPGYTF

J gene: TRBJ2-3
D gene: .
clone size: few
V gene: TRBV6-5
CDR3 DNA: TGTGCCAGCAGTCGGGGGGCCGGCCCAGATACGCAGTATTTT
CDR3 protein: CASSRGAGPDTQYF

J gene: TRBJ1-6
D gene: TRBD1
clone size: .
V gene: TRBV20-1
CDR3 DNA: TGCAGTGCTACCGACAGGGGTAGTTCCTATAATTCACCCCTCCACTTT
CDR3 protein: CSATDRGSSYNSPLHF

J gene: TRBJ2-3
D gene: .
clone size: .
V gene: TRBV6-2/TRBV6-3
CDR3 DNA: TGTGCCAGCAGTTACTCGAGTAATAGCGGGTATTTT
CDR3 protein: CASSYSSNSGYF

J gene: TRBJ1-1
D gene: TRBD1
clone size: .
V gene: TRBV27
CDR3 DNA: TGTGCCAGCAGTTTGGCTCTGACAGGGGACACTGAAGCTTTCTTT
CDR3 protein: CASSLALTGDTEAFF

J gene: TRBJ1-2
D gene: .
clone size: .
V gene: TRBV2
CDR3 DNA: TGTGCCAGCAGTGAAGGCGGTGCGAGGGCAGGCTATGGCTACACCTTC
CDR3 protein: CASSEGGARAGYGYTF

J gene: TRBJ2-1
D gene: TRBD1
clone size: .
V gene: TRBV5-1
CDR3 DNA: TGCGCCAGCAGCTCCCTCGGACAGGGGGATTCCCATGGGCAGTTCTTC
CDR3 protein: CASSSLGQGDSHGQFF

J gene: TRBJ2-5
D gene: .
clone size: .
V gene: TRBV12-3/TRBV12-4
CDR3 DNA: TGTGCCAGCAGTTTAGCAAAGCAAGAGACCCAGTACTTC
CDR3 protein: CASSLAKQETQYF

J gene: TRBJ2-7
D gene: TRBD2
clone size: once
V gene: TRBV4-1
CDR3 DNA: TGCGCCGGCAGCCAAGCCTCCGGGACTAGCGGGGACAATGAGCAGTACTTC
CDR3 protein: CAGSQASGTSGDNEQYF

J gene: TRBJ2-3
D gene: .
clone size: few
V gene: TRBV6-5
CDR3 DNA: TGTGCCAGCAGTTACTCGATCTTCTGGGCAGATACGCAGTATTTT
CDR3 protein: CASSYSIFWADTQYF

J gene: TRBJ1-2
D gene: .
clone size: few
V gene: TRBV29-1
CDR3 DNA: TGCAGCGTTGAAGACCGGGCCGGGGATGGCTACACCTTC
CDR3 protein: CSVEDRAGDGYTF

J gene: TRBJ1-1
D gene: .
clone size: few
V gene: TRBV20-1
CDR3 DNA: TGCAGTGCCCCAAAGGGGAACACTGAAGCTTTCTTT
CDR3 protein: CSAPKGNTEAFF

J gene: TRBJ2-3
D gene: TRBD2
clone size: few
V gene: TRBV27
CDR3 DNA: TGTGCCAGCAGTTTACAACTCGGGACTAGCGGGGTGTCCACAGATACGCAGTATTTT
CDR3 protein: CASSLQLGTSGVSTDTQYF

J gene: TRBJ2-5
D gene: .
clone size: few
V gene: TRBV29-1
CDR3 DNA: TGCAGCGTAACACCTCGTACCCACCAAGAGACCCAGTACTTC
CDR3 protein: CSVTPRTHQETQYF

J gene: TRBJ1-1
D gene: .
clone size: few
V gene: TRBV7-3
CDR3 DNA: TGTGCCAGCAGCTACGGACGGTCTGAAGCTTTCTTT
CDR3 protein: CASSYGRSEAFF

J gene: TRBJ2-3
D gene: TRBD1
clone size: .
V gene: TRBV7-9
CDR3 DNA: TGTGCCAGCAGATCCCTAGGGGGCCTTCTCACAGATACGCAGTATTTT
CDR3 protein: CASRSLGGLLTDTQYF

J gene: TRBJ1-2
D gene: .
clone size: .
V gene: TRBV5-1
CDR3 DNA: TGCGCCAGCAGCTTGGATCTAGCGACGACCGGCTACACCTTC
CDR3 protein: CASSLDLATTGYTF

J gene: TRBJ1-1
D gene: .
clone size: .
V gene: TRBV6-5
CDR3 DNA: TGTGCCAGCAGGGGTTTGGTGGGGACTGAAGCTTTCTTT
CDR3 protein: CASRGLVGTEAFF

J gene: TRBJ2-7
D gene: TRBD1
clone size: .
V gene: TRBV28
CDR3 DNA: TGTGCCAGCAGCACCTCAACTGGGGACAGGGGGACCTACGAGCAGTACTTC
CDR3 protein: CASSTSTGDRGTYEQYF

J gene: TRBJ2-7
D gene: .
clone size: .
V gene: TRBV6-5
CDR3 DNA: TGTGCCAGCAGTTACGATTGGGGGGAGGACTACGAGCAGTACTTC
CDR3 protein: CASSYDWGEDYEQYF

J gene: TRBJ2-7
D gene: TRBD2
clone size: .
V gene: TRBV7-9
CDR3 DNA: TGTGCCAGCAGCTCCTCGGAGGGACTAGCGGGGAGCTCCTACGAGCAGTACTTC
CDR3 protein: CASSSSEGLAGSSYEQYF

J gene: TRBJ2-3
D gene: .
clone size: .
V gene: TRBV3-1
CDR3 DNA: TGTGCCAGCAGCCAAGAATGGGGGGGCACAGATACGCAGTATTTT
CDR3 protein: CASSQEWGGTDTQYF

J gene: TRBJ1-5
D gene: .
clone size: few
V gene: TRBV12-5
CDR3 DNA: TGTGCTAGCCTCCTTAGGGGGGAAGGCAATCAGCCCCAGCATTTT
CDR3 protein: CASLLRGEGNQPQHF

J gene: TRBJ2-1
D gene: TRBD2
clone size: .
V gene: TRBV25-1
CDR3 DNA: TGTGCCAGCAGTGAAGACCTAGCGGCCTACAATGAGCAGTTCTTC
CDR3 protein: CASSEDLAAYNEQFF

J gene: TRBJ2-1
D gene: .
clone size: .
V gene: TRBV7-2
CDR3 DNA: TGTGCCAGCAGCCTTTCGGGGAGAGCGAACTACAATGAGCAGTTCTTC
CDR3 protein: CASSLSGRANYNEQFF

J gene: TRBJ2-5
D gene: .
clone size: .
V gene: TRBV24-1
CDR3 DNA: TGTGCCACCAGTGAGGGCAGTTCGGGCCAAGAGACCCAGTACTTC
CDR3 protein: CATSEGSSGQETQYF

J gene: TRBJ2-1
D gene: .
clone size: few
V gene: TRBV24-1
CDR3 DNA: TGTGCCACCAGTGATTTCGGGGCCCCTTACAATGAGCAGTTCTTC
CDR3 protein: CATSDFGAPYNEQFF

J gene: TRBJ2-2
D gene: .
clone size: .
V gene: TRBV9
CDR3 DNA: TGTGCCAGCAGCGTAGCCGCCTCCTTGGGGACCGGGGAGCTGTTTTTT
CDR3 protein: CASSVAASLGTGELFF

J gene: TRBJ2-1
D gene: TRBD1
clone size: .
V gene: TRBV5-4
CDR3 DNA: TGTGCCAGCAGCCACGGGCGGGGGACAGGGGAGTTCTTC
CDR3 protein: CASSHGRGTGEFF

J gene: TRBJ2-1
D gene: TRBD2
clone size: .
V gene: TRBV14
CDR3 DNA: TGTGCCAGCAGTCCGGCCGGGACTAGCGCCGCCAATGAGCAGTTCTTC
CDR3 protein: CASSPAGTSAANEQFF

J gene: TRBJ2-3
D gene: TRBD2
clone size: few
V gene: TRBV7-3
CDR3 DNA: TGTGCCAGCAGCTTAACGTCCCTAGCGGAGCAGTATTTT
CDR3 protein: CASSLTSLAEQYF

J gene: TRBJ1-3
D gene: TRBD1
clone size: .
V gene: TRBV6-2/TRBV6-3
CDR3 DNA: TGTGCCAGCAGTTACCTCGGGACAGTCTCTGGAAACACCATATATTTT
CDR3 protein: CASSYLGTVSGNTIYF

J gene: TRBJ2-6
D gene: .
clone size: .
V gene: TRBV29-1
CDR3 DNA: TGCAGCGTTGCTACGGGACGAGCTGGGGCCAACGTCCTGACTTTC
CDR3 protein: CSVATGRAGANVLTF

J gene: TRBJ2-7
D gene: .
clone size: .
V gene: TRBV5-1
CDR3 DNA: TGCGCCAGCAGCTATAGCGGCATCTCCTACAATGAGCAGTACTTC
CDR3 protein: CASSYSGISYNEQYF

J gene: TRBJ1-1
D gene: .
clone size: few
V gene: TRBV5-1
CDR3 DNA: TGCGCCAGCAGGGGGGTCGGGAACACTGAAGCTTTCTTT
CDR3 protein: CASRGVGNTEAFF

J gene: TRBJ2-7
D gene: .
clone size: few
V gene: TRBV10-3
CDR3 DNA: TGTGCCATCAGTGAGTCGTCGGGCGAGCAGTACTTC
CDR3 protein: CAISESSGEQYF

J gene: TRBJ1-6
D gene: .
clone size: few
V gene: TRBV28
CDR3 DNA: TGTGCCAGCAGTCCTCCTAGTTCCTATAATTCACCCCTCCACTTT
CDR3 protein: CASSPPSSYNSPLHF

J gene: TRBJ2-3
D gene: .
clone size: few
V gene: TRBV5-1
CDR3 DNA: TGCGCCAGCAGTGCGGGCCACACCACAGATACGCAGTATTTT
CDR3 protein: CASSAGHTTDTQYF